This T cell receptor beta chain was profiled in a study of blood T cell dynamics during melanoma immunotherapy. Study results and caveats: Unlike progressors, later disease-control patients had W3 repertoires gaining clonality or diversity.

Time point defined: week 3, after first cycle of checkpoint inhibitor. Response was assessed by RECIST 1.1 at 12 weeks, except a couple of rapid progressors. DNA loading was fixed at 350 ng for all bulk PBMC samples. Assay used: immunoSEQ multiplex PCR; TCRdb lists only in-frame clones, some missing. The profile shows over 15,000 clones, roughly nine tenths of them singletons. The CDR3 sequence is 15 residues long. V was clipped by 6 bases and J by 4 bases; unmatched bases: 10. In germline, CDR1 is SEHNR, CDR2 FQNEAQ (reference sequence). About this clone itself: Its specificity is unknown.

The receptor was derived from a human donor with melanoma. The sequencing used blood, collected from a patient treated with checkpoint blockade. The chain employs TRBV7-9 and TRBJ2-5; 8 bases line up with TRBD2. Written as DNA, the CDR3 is TGTGCCAGCAGTTTCGACTCGGGGGGGATAGAGACCCAGTACTTC. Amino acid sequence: CASSFDSGGIETQYF.